The clone carrying this TCR beta chain was counted once. Its matching antigen is unknown. TCRdb keeps only in-frame clones here, not all; method: immunoSEQ multiplex PCR. The table lists about 60,000 clones, roughly 86% of them singletons, with 5.5% to 8% in the top ten. V shed 8 bases and J shed 2 bases, with 10 bases lying between them. CDR3 size: 12 residues. Germline V gene sequence: CDR1 MNHNY, CDR2 SVGAGI (reference sequence). This entry comes from a study of OX40 agonist ivuxolimab in advanced cancers. For the study at large: Head and neck, renal cell, melanoma or hepatocellular carcinoma were the cancers that dose-escalation patients had.

General study findings and limits: Low normalized T-cell clonal expansion was also seen in some nonresponders. Researchers did not determine the expanded peripheral T cells' antigen specificity. Clonal expansion was seen in CD4+ and CD8+ blood T cells by week 6 at 0.1 to 3.0 mg/kg.

The specimen was CD4+ or CD8+ T cells sorted from blood, collected in a trial of the OX40 agonist ivuxolimab. The rearrangement links TRBV6-6 to TRBJ2-7; D gene uncertain. The sequence was collected from an adult with an advanced solid tumor such as melanoma, head and neck, liver or kidney cancer. The CDR3 is CASGQNPYEQYF. The CDR3 DNA follows: TGTGCCAGCGGGCAGAACCCCTACGAGCAGTACTTC.